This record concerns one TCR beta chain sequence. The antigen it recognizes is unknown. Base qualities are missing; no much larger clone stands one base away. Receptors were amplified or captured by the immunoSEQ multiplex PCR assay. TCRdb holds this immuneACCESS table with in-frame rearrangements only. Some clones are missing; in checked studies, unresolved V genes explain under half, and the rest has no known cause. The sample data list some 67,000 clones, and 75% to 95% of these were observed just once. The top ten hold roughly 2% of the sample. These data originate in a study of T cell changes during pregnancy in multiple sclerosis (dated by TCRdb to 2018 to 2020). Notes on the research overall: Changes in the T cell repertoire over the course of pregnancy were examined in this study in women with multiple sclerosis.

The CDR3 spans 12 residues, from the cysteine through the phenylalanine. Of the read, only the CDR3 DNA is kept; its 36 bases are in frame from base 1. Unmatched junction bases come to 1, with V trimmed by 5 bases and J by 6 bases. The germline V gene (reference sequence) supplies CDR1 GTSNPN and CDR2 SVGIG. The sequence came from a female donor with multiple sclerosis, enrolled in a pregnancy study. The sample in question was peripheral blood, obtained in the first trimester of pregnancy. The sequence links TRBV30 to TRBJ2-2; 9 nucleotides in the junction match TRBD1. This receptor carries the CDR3 CAWGTGPGELFF. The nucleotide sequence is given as TGTGCCTGGGGGACAGGGCCCGGGGAGCTGTTTTTT.